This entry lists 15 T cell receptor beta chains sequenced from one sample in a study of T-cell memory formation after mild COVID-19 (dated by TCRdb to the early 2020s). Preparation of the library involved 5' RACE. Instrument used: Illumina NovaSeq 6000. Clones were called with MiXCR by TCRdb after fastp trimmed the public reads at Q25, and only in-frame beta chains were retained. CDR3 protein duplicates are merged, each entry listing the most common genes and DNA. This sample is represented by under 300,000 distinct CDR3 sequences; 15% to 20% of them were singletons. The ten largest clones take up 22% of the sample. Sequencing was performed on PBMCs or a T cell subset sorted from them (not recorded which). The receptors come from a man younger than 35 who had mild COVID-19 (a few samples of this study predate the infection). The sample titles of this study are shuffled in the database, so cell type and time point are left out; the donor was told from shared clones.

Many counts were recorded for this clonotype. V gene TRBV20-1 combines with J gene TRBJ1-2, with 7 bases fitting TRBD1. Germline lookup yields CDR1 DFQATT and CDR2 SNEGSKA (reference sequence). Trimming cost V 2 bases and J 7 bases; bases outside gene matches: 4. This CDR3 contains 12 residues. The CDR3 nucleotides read TGCAGTGCTAGATCAGGGGGAGGTGGCTACACCTTC. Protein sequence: CSARSGGGGYTF.

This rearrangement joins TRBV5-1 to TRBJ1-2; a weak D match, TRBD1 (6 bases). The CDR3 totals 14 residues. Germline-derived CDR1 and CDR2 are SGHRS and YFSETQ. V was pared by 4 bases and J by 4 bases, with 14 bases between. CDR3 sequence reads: CASSTTQGLYGYTF. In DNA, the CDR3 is TGCGCCAGCAGCACGACACAGGGCCTCTATGGCTACACCTTC.

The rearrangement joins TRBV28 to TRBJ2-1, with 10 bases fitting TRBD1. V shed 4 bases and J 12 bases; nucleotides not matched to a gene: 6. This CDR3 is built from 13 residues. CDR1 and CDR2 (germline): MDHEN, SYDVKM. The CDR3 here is CASSSGQGSRQFF. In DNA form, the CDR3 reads TGTGCCAGCAGTTCGGGACAGGGGTCGAGGCAGTTCTTC.

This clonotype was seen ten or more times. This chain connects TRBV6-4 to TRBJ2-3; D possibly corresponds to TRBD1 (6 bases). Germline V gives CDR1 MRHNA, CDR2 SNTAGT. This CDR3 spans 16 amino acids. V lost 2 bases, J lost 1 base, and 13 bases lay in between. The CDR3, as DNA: TGTGCCAGCAGTGACAAAACAGGGAGCGGCACAGATACGCAGTATTTT. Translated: CASSDKTGSGTDTQYF.

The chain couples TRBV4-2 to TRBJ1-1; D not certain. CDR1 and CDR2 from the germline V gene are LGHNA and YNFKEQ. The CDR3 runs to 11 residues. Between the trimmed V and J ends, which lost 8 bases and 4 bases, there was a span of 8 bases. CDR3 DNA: TGTGCCAGCCGTTCCGGCACTGAAGCTTTCTTT. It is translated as CASRSGTEAFF.

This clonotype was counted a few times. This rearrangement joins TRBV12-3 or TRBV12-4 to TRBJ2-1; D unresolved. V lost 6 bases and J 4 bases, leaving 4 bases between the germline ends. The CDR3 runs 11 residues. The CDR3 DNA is TGTGCCAGCAGGGTTTACAATGAGCAGTTCTTC. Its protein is CASRVYNEQFF.

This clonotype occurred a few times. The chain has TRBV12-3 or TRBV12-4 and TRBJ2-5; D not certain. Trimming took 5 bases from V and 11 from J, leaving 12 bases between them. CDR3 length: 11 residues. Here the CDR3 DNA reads TGTGCCAGCAGTCCCAGTTCCCGGCAGTACTTC. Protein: CASSPSSRQYF.

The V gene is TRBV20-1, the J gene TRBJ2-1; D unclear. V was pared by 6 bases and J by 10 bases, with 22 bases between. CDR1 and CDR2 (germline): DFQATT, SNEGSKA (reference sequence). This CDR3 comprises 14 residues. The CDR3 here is CSAASVEWAFEQFF. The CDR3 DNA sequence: TGCAGTGCCGCCTCGGTGGAGTGGGCCTTCGAGCAGTTCTTC.

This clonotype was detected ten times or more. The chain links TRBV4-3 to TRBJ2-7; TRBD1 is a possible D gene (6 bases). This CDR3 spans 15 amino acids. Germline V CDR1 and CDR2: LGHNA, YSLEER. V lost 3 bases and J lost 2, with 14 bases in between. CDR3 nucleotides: TGCGCCAGCAGCCACGCCAGGGGACCTACCTACGAGCAGTACTTC. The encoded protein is CASSHARGPTYEQYF.

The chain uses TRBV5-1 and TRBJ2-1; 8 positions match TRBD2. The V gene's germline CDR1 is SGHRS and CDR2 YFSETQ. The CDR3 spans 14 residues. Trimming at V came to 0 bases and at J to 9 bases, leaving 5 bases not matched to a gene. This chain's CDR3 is CASSLVGGATEQFF. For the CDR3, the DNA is TGCGCCAGCAGCTTGGTCGGGGGGGCTACTGAGCAGTTCTTC.

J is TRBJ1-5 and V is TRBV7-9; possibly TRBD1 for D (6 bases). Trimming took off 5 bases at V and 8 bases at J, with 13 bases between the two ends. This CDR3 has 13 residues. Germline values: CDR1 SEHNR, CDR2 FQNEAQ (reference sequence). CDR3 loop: CASSGEQGEPQHF. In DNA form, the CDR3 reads TGTGCCAGCAGCGGAGAACAGGGAGAGCCCCAGCATTTT. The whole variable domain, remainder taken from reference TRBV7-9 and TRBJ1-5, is DTGVSQNPRHKITKRGQNVTFRCDPISEHNRLYWYRQTLGQGPEFLTYFQNEAQLEKSRLLSDRFSAERPKGSFSTLEIQRTEQGDSAMYLCASSGEQGEPQHFGDGTRLSIL.

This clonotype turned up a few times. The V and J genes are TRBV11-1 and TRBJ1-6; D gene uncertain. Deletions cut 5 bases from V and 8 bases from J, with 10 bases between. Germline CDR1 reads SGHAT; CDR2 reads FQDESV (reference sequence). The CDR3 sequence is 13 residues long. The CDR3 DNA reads TGTGCCAGCAGCCCCGGTCCGGATTCACCCCTCCACTTT. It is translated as CASSPGPDSPLHF.

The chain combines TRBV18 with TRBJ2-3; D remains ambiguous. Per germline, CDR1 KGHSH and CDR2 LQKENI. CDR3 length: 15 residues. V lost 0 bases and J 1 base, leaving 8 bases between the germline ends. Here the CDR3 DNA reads TGTGCCAGCTCACCACCGGGGTTAGGCACAGATACGCAGTATTTT. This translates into CASSPPGLGTDTQYF.

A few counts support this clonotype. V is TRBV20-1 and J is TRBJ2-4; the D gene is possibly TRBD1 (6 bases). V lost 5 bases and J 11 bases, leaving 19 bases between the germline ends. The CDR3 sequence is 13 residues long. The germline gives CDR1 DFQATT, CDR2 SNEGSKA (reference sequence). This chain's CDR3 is CSAVGGVVDVQYF. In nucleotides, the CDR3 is TGCAGTGCTGTTGGGGGCGTCGTTGACGTTCAGTACTTC.

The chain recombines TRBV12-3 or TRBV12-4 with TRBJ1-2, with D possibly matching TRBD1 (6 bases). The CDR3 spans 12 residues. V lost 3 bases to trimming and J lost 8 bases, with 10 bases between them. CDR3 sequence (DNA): TGTGCCAGCAGTTTCTGGGGGGGCGGCTACACCTTC. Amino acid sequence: CASSFWGGGYTF.